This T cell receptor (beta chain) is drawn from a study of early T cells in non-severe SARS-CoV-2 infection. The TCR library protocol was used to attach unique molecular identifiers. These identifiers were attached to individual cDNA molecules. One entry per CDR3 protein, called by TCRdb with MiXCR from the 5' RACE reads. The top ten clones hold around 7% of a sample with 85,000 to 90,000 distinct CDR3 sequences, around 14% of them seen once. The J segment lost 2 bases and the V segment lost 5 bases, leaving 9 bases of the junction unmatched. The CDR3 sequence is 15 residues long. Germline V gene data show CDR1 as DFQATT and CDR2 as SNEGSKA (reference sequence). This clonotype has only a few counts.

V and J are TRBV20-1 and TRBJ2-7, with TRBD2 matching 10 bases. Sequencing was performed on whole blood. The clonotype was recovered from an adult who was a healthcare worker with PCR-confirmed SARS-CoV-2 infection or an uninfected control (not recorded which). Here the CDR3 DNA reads TGCAGTGCTGACCCGGGACTAGCGCTTCCCTACGAGCAGTACTTC. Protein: CSADPGLALPYEQYF.